This T cell receptor beta chain was sequenced during a study of cytomegalovirus exposure and HLA in healthy donors. Turning to this clone: One end of the junction does not line up with germline, which may come from a read error.

The length of the CDR3 is 11 residues. Germline-derived CDR1 and CDR2 are SEHNR and FQNEAQ (reference sequence). In the PCR, 60 Vbeta and 13 Jbeta primers were used. The data were produced by immunoSEQ multiplex PCR, yet TCRdb's version contains in-frame clones alone and is incomplete. In the table there are approximately 110,000 clones, less than 80% of which are singletons. The sample taken for sequencing was PBMCs. The chain combines TRBV7-9 with TRBJ2-7; weak D call: TRBD1 (6 bases). This receptor was obtained from a man aged 25-45 years in good health and CMV-seropositive. CDR3 nucleotides: TGTTCCAGCAGCTTATCAGGGGACACCTTCTTC. Encoded protein: CSSSLSGDTFF.